Below, 6 T cell receptor beta chains from the same sample are listed, as sequenced in a study of T cells in Graves' hyperthyroidism and ophthalmopathy. The TCR beta CDR3 regions underwent amplification using RNA transcripts as the source. The HTBI set primed first-round TCR CDR3 RT-PCR. TCRdb independently ran MiXCR on the multiplex PCR reads; one entry per CDR3 protein. This sample has hundreds of thousands of distinct CDR3 sequences, with 25% to 30% found just once. The specimen was blood. The receptors originated from a man aged 35 to 55 with Graves' hyperthyroidism that later progressed to Graves' ophthalmopathy.

At least ten counts were recorded for this clonotype. This sequence joins TRBV29-1 and TRBJ2-2; weak D call: TRBD2 (5 bases). CDR3 size: 15 residues. The V gene's germline CDR1 is SQVTM and CDR2 ANQGSEA. Trimming cost V 2 bases and J 4 bases, with 14 bases left between them. The CDR3 loop reads CSVEPMGDRTGELFF. The CDR3 DNA reads as TGCAGCGTTGAACCAATGGGAGATCGCACCGGGGAGCTGTTTTTT.

This clonotype showed up many times. The chain links TRBV14 to TRBJ1-2, with TRBD1 as a possible D gene (6 bases). V lost 3 bases to trimming and J lost 8 bases, with 19 bases between them. This CDR3 is 15 amino acids long. Germline V gene sequence: CDR1 SGHDN, CDR2 FVKESK. The CDR3 sequence: CASSHPNRTVWGYTF. CDR3 coding DNA: TGTGCCAGCAGCCACCCGAACCGGACAGTCTGGGGCTACACCTTC.

The J gene is TRBJ2-7, the V gene TRBV7-8, with D tentatively TRBD1 or TRBD2 (5 bases each). V lost 4 bases, J lost 2 bases, and 18 bases lay in between. Germline lookup yields CDR1 SGHVS and CDR2 FQNEAQ. This CDR3 spans 16 amino acids. Written as DNA, the CDR3 is TGTGCCAGCAGCTCACTAGGCAGGGCCCCTCCCTACGAGCAGTACTTC. This sequence encodes CASSSLGRAPPYEQYF.

This clonotype appeared many times. The V and J genes are TRBV3-1 and TRBJ1-1; D remains ambiguous. Germline CDR1 and CDR2: LGHDT and YNNKEL (reference sequence). This CDR3 has 15 amino acids. The V and J ends lost 1 base and 0 bases respectively, with 9 bases between them. The CDR3 DNA follows: TGTGCCAGCAGCCAAGTCGTGGGAATGAACACTGAAGCTTTCTTT. Translation: CASSQVVGMNTEAFF.

This clonotype appeared many times. This rearrangement joins TRBV19 to TRBJ2-5; 9 bases match TRBD2. Trimming took 7 bases from V and 6 from J; bases not matched to a gene: 6. CDR1 LNHDA and CDR2 SQIVND come from the germline V gene (reference sequence). The CDR3 is made up of 13 amino acids. This chain's CDR3 is CASNGGRAQTQYF. Written as DNA, the CDR3 is TGTGCCAGTAATGGCGGGAGGGCCCAGACCCAGTACTTC.

Many counts were recorded for this clonotype. This chain joins TRBV12-3 or TRBV12-4 and TRBJ2-7; TRBD1 might be the D (6 bases). The CDR3 has 14 amino acids. Between the trimmed V and J ends, which lost 3 bases and 3 bases, there was a span of 12 bases. DNA for the CDR3: TGTGCCAGCAGTTTTCTACAGGGAGTCTACGAGCAGTACTTC. Translating gives CASSFLQGVYEQYF.